These 13 T cell receptor beta chains originate from one sample sequenced in a study of beta chain features in type 1 diabetes. Notes on the study in general: Patients with Type 1 diabetes showed moderately but significantly shorter TCRB CDR3s in all four CD4+ subsets.

The authors reverse transcribed all of the isolated RNA, so sequencing captured expressed TCRB transcripts. Here immunoSEQ multiplex PCR was the method, and the copy in TCRdb shows in-frame clones only, minus some. Here the sample spans about 660,000 clones, over 12% being singletons. For these TCRs, the target antigens are not known. Material for sequencing was naive CD4+ T cells from blood. The receptors derive from a young man with type 1 diabetes.

In this sample, this clone turned up a few times. The CDR3 region has the DNA TGTGCCAGCAGCTTCATGGGACAAAGCAATCAGCCCCAGCATTTT. Its protein is CASSFMGQSNQPQHF. The J gene is TRBJ1-5, the V gene TRBV7-2; weak D call: TRBD1 (6 bases). CDR1 is SGHTA, CDR2 FQGNSA, per germline. CDR3 length: 15 residues. The germline V and J ends were trimmed by 3 bases and 1 base, with 10 bases remaining between them. Combining the CDR3 with reference TRBV7-2 and TRBJ1-5 gives the whole variable domain GAGVSQSPSNKVTEKGKDVELRCDPISGHTALYWYRQSLGQGLEFLIYFQGNSAPDKSGLPSDRFSAERTGGSVSTLTIQRTQQEDSAVYLCASSFMGQSNQPQHFGDGTRLSIL.

This clone came up a few times. The chain joins TRBV27 to TRBJ2-7; TRBD2 matches at 9 bases. Trimming took 7 bases from V and 5 from J; bases not matched to a gene: 15. The germline CDR1 and CDR2 sequences are MNHEY and SMNVEV (reference sequence). The CDR3 loop spans 16 amino acids. The CDR3 here is CASTTLTSGLVDEQYF. The CDR3 DNA follows: TGTGCCAGCACTACCTTGACTAGCGGTTTGGTTGACGAGCAGTACTTC.

The sample holds a few counts of this clone. The chain employs TRBV6-6 and TRBJ2-1; either TRBD1 or TRBD2 may supply D (5 bases each). V was trimmed by 2 bases and J by 11 bases, leaving 10 bases between them. The CDR3 runs 12 residues. The germline V gene encodes CDR1 MNHNY and CDR2 SVGAGI (reference sequence). In nucleotides, the CDR3 is TGTGCCAGCAGTTACAGGGACCCTCAGCAGTTCTTC. Translation: CASSYRDPQQFF.

The V and J genes are TRBV7-6 and TRBJ2-7, with D perhaps given as TRBD1 or TRBD2 (6 bases each). The CDR3 totals 15 residues. V was clipped by 1 base and J by 4 bases, with 14 bases between them. Germline V lookup: CDR1 SGHVS, CDR2 FNYEAQ. The DNA for the CDR3 is TGTGCCAGCAGCTTAGGCCCCGGAGGGGGGTACGAGCAGTACTTC. This encodes CASSLGPGGGYEQYF.

V is TRBV7-2 and J is TRBJ2-7; the match to TRBD1 covers 10 bases. CDR3 size: 15 residues. In germline, CDR1 is SGHTA, CDR2 FQGNSA. V lost 2 bases, J lost 6 bases, and 7 bases stayed unmatched. This chain's CDR3 is CASSLYPGQGLEQYF. The CDR3 nucleotides are TGTGCCAGCAGCTTATATCCGGGACAGGGGCTCGAGCAGTACTTC.

The table lists this clone with a few counts. The chain carries TRBV7-9 and TRBJ1-2; no clear D gene. Trimming took 0 bases from V and 8 from J, leaving 13 bases between them. Germline V gene data show CDR1 as SEHNR and CDR2 as FQNEAQ (reference sequence). This CDR3 has 14 amino acids. Written as DNA, the CDR3 is TGTGCCAGCAGCTTAGCGGGTTGGATAGGCGGCTACACCTTC. Translating it yields CASSLAGWIGGYTF.

The sample holds a few counts of this clone. The chain is built from TRBV13 and TRBJ2-7, with 8 positions matching TRBD1. This CDR3 comprises 14 residues. The V gene's germline CDR1 is PRHDT and CDR2 FYEKMQ (reference sequence). V trimming: 5 bases; J trimming: 1 base; junction bases outside the gene matches: 4. CDR3 in amino acids: CASSTRDRSYEQYF. The CDR3 nucleotides are TGTGCCAGCAGCACTCGGGACAGGTCCTACGAGCAGTACTTC.

This clone was observed a few times. The V and J genes are TRBV4-3 and TRBJ2-2; 9 nucleotides agree with TRBD2. Germline V gene data show CDR1 as LGHNA and CDR2 as YSLEER. J lost 1 base, V lost 0 bases, and 3 bases had no gene match. CDR3 length: 17 amino acids. DNA for the CDR3: TGCGCCAGCAGCCAAGATCCTAGCGGGGTGAACACCGGGGAGCTGTTTTTT. Its translation is CASSQDPSGVNTGELFF.

The J gene is TRBJ1-4, the V gene TRBV5-6; no clear D gene. Trimming shortened V by 3 bases and J by 8 bases, and 17 bases separated the two germline ends. The germline gives CDR1 SGHDT, CDR2 YYEEEE. This CDR3 has 15 amino acids. The CDR3 loop reads CASSSIGLDREKLFF. DNA of the CDR3: TGTGCCAGCAGCTCCATTGGTCTGGATCGGGAAAAACTGTTTTTT.

The rearrangement joins TRBV4-1 to TRBJ2-4, with 10 nucleotides matching TRBD2. CDR1 and CDR2 from the germline V gene are MGHRA and YSYEKL. This CDR3 is built from 18 residues. V lost 1 base to trimming and J lost 0 bases; unmatched junction nucleotides: 6. The CDR3 is CASSQGASSGRAKNIQYF. The CDR3 nucleotides read TGCGCCAGCAGCCAAGGAGCTTCTAGCGGGAGAGCCAAAAACATTCAGTACTTC.

This chain uses TRBV7-2 with TRBJ1-6, with D possibly TRBD1 on 5 matching bases. Deletions cut 7 bases from V and 7 bases from J, with 14 bases between. Per the germline V gene, CDR1 is SGHTA and CDR2 is FQGNSA. The CDR3 spans 14 residues. The CDR3 coding sequence is TGTGCCAGCAACCGCGGGACCGACAATTCACCCCTCCACTTT. Translated: CASNRGTDNSPLHF.

This clone has a handful of counts. The chain couples TRBV21-1 to TRBJ2-1; the table's D call TRBD2 went unverified against the DNA. TRBV21-1 counts as a pseudogene. The CDR3 is made up of 17 amino acids. CDR3 in DNA: TGTGCCAGCAGCAAAGGAGTGGAGGAGAGCTCCTACAATGAGCAGTTCTTC. Its translation: CASSKGVEESSYNEQFF.

This rearrangement joins TRBV19 to TRBJ2-7, with 7 nucleotides matching TRBD1. Losses at the gene ends were 9 bases for V and 4 bases for J; bases not matched to a gene: 9. This CDR3 spans 13 amino acids. Germline CDR1 LNHDA, CDR2 SQIVND (reference sequence). CDR3 in amino acids: CARRQGPLYEQYF. CDR3 sequence (DNA): TGTGCCAGGCGACAGGGTCCACTTTACGAGCAGTACTTC.